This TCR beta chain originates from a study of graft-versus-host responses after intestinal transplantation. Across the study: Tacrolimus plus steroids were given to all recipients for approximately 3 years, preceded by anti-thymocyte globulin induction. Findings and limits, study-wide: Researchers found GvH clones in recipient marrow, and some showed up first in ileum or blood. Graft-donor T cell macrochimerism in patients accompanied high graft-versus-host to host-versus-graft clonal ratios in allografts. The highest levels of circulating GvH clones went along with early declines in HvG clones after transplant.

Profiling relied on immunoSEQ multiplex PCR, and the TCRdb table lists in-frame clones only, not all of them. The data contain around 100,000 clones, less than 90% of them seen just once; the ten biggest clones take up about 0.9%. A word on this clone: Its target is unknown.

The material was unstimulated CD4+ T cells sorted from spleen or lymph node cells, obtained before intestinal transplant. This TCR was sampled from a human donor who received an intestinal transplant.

The CDR3 bases are TGTGCCAGCAGTTACGCAGGACCCTCCTACGAGCAGTACTTC. Amino acids: CASSYAGPSYEQYF. The rearrangement links TRBV6-5 to TRBJ2-7, with D unclear. CDR3 length: 14 amino acids. Germline V gene sequence: CDR1 MNHEY, CDR2 SVGAGI. V lost 2 bases to trimming and J lost 0 bases, with 8 bases between them.